Detailed here is one T cell receptor (beta chain). What it recognizes is unknown. This record comes from a study of cytomegalovirus exposure and HLA in healthy donors. Study-wide results and limits: Some public TCRs appeared in many individuals, while most sequences were rare. Reported performance of the classifier showed diagnosis of cytomegalovirus status with high specificity and sensitivity.

All donors participated as healthy donors of bone marrow. Primers for the PCR totalled 60 Vbeta and 13 Jbeta. Clones were sequenced by immunoSEQ multiplex PCR, and TCRdb holds only the in-frame ones, with some missing. In the table there are roughly 230,000 clones, 85% to 95% of which are singletons. The CDR3 sequence is 15 residues long. From germline, CDR1 is LNHNV and CDR2 YYDKDF (reference sequence). With V trimmed by 4 bases and J by 4 bases, 4 bases remained unmatched. This TCR was recovered from a girl aged 2-9 years in good health and CMV-seronegative. The chain combines TRBV15 with TRBJ2-3; TRBD1 matches 11 bases. The sample was PBMCs. In nucleotides, the CDR3 is TGTGCCACCAGCACGGACAGGGGGCGTGCAGATACGCAGTATTTT. This gives the protein CATSTDRGRADTQYF.